This paragraph reports one T cell receptor (beta chain). A read error is likely, as this CDR3 ends without the conserved phenylalanine or tryptophan. It is unclear where the CDR3 begins or ends on the DNA, so no DNA is shown, and the CDR3 is as TCRdb lists it. The data were taken from a study of T cells in Graves' hyperthyroidism and ophthalmopathy. Amplified TCR beta CDR3 regions came from RNA transcripts. The TCR CDR3 was amplified in a first-round RT-PCR using the HTBI primer set. TCRdb independently ran MiXCR on the multiplex PCR reads; one entry per CDR3 protein. The sample yields approximately 700,000 distinct CDR3 sequences, roughly 46% seen once. The CDR3 region is 9 residues in length, termini included. Germline values: CDR1 KGHDR, CDR2 SFDVKD.

Source material: peripheral blood or thyroid tissue (not recorded which). The V and J genes are TRBV24-1 and TRBJ1-6; TRBD1, as called in the table, went unchecked against the DNA. The clonotype comes from an adult man with Graves' disease, either hyperthyroidism or ophthalmopathy (not recorded which). The CDR3 reads CATSDAPYY.